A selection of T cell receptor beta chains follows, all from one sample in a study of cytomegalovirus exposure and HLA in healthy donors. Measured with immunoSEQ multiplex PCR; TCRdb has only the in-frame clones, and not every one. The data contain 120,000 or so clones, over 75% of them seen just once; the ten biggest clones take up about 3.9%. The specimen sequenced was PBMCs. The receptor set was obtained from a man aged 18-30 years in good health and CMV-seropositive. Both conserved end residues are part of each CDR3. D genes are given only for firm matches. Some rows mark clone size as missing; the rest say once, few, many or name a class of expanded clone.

CASSLGGRETQYF	TGTGCCAGCAGCTTGGGGGGGCGAGAGACCCAGTACTTC	.	.	TRBV7-2	TRBJ2-5
CASSQPTDTPSYGYTF	TGTGCCAGCAGCCAACCTACGGACACCCCCAGCTATGGCTACACCTTC	.	.	TRBV4-2	TRBJ1-2
CASNEGQGWTGELFF	TGTGCCAGTAACGAAGGACAGGGGTGGACCGGGGAGCTGTTTTTT	.	TRBD1	TRBV18	TRBJ2-2
CASSEGLDSYNEQFF	TGTGCCAGCAGTGAAGGACTCGACTCCTACAATGAGCAGTTCTTC	.	.	TRBV2	TRBJ2-1
CASSEAQGRTQYF	TGTGCCAGCAGTGAAGCTCAGGGCCGGACACAGTACTTC	.	.	TRBV6-5	TRBJ2-7
CASSGLGAGTDTQYF	TGCGCCAGCAGCGGCCTGGGGGCTGGCACAGATACGCAGTATTTT	.	.	TRBV4-3	TRBJ2-3
CASSGWGDYGYTF	TGTGCCAGCAGCGGATGGGGGGACTATGGCTACACCTTC	.	.	TRBV11-2	TRBJ1-2
CASGSRDNQPQHF	TGTGCCAGCGGGAGTCGGGACAATCAGCCCCAGCATTTT	.	.	TRBV6-1	TRBJ1-5
CASPPARGRTDTQYF	TGCGCCAGCCCACCAGCCAGGGGGCGCACAGATACGCAGTATTTT	.	TRBD1	TRBV5-1	TRBJ2-3
CASSDPLAGARETQYF	TGTGCCAGCAGCGACCCCCTAGCGGGAGCCCGGGAGACCCAGTACTTC	.	TRBD2	TRBV9	TRBJ2-5
CASSLGPGQADGYTF	TGTGCCAGCAGCTTGGGGCCGGGACAGGCGGATGGCTACACCTTC	.	TRBD1	TRBV5-6	TRBJ1-2
CASRFVDTQYF	TGCGCCAGCAGGTTCGTGGATACGCAGTATTTT	.	.	TRBV10-2	TRBJ2-3
CASSWGGRANQPQHF	TGTGCCAGCAGCTGGGGCGGCAGGGCGAATCAGCCCCAGCATTTT	once	.	TRBV7-2	TRBJ1-5
CASSYQLAGASYEQYF	TGTGCCAGCAGCTACCAACTAGCGGGAGCATCCTACGAGCAGTACTTC	.	TRBD2	TRBV7-2	TRBJ2-7
CASSGKQGASDGYTF	TGCGCCAGCAGCGGCAAACAGGGGGCTTCGGATGGCTACACCTTC	.	TRBD1	TRBV5-1	TRBJ1-2
CGVFMTSGRSQEQFF	TGCGGCGTTTTTATGACTAGCGGGAGGTCGCAGGAGCAGTTCTTC	.	TRBD2	TRBV29-1	TRBJ2-1
CASSIRGWVRGTDTQYF	TGTGCCAGTAGTATAAGGGGGTGGGTCAGGGGTACAGATACGCAGTATTTT	.	.	TRBV19	TRBJ2-3
CASSQGLAEYNEQFF	TGTGCCAGCAGCCAGGGGCTAGCGGAATACAATGAGCAGTTCTTC	.	.	TRBV11-2	TRBJ2-1
CAISDRGIDNSPLHF	TGTGCCATCAGTGACAGGGGGATAGATAATTCACCCCTCCACTTT	.	TRBD1	TRBV10-3	TRBJ1-6
CASSQEVGAQGIQYF	TGCGCCAGCAGCCAAGAGGTGGGGGCCCAAGGCATTCAGTACTTC	.	.	TRBV4-1	TRBJ2-4
CASKRTGGNEQFF	TGTGCCAGTAAAAGGACAGGGGGCAATGAGCAGTTCTTC	.	TRBD1	TRBV19	TRBJ2-1
CASTGTANTGELFF	TGTGCCAGCACCGGGACAGCGAACACCGGGGAGCTGTTTTTT	.	TRBD1	TRBV9	TRBJ2-2
CATSRDRGIGELFF	TGTGCCACGAGCCGGGACAGGGGTATCGGGGAGCTGTTTTTT	few	TRBD1	TRBV10-3	TRBJ2-2